This TCR beta chain was found in a study of T-cell reconstitution after alpha-beta-depleted transplantation in children. Study observations and caveats: Newly generated T cells supplied most T-cell counts and diversity one year post-transplant. Expanded graft clones numbering several hundred reportedly gave rise to alpha-beta T cells about two months after transplant.

Trimming stripped 0 bases from V and 5 bases from J, with 11 bases between. The CDR3 contains 15 residues. Germline CDR1 is LGHDT and CDR2 is YNNKEL (reference sequence). Preparing the TCRbeta library involved the use of unique molecular identifiers. TCRdb analysed the PCR reads with MiXCR anew, one entry per CDR3 protein. The sample carries hundreds of thousands of distinct CDR3 sequences, 10% to 15% recorded once. A word on this clonotype: Its antigen is still unknown.

Sequenced here: PBMCs, mostly from graft donor cells, sampled 360 days after TCRalphabeta/CD19-depleted stem cell transplant. This TCR was sampled from a male patient under 18 who had a stem cell transplant for acute myeloid leukemia, so the T cells may come from the graft donor. This rearrangement joins TRBV3-1 to TRBJ2-1; a weak D match, TRBD1 (5 bases). CDR3 bases: TGTGCCAGCAGCCAAGATCGACGACAGCACAATGAGCAGTTCTTC. This encodes CASSQDRRQHNEQFF.